This passage covers 20 T cell receptor beta chains from one sample sequenced in a study of CD8 T cells in Susac syndrome. An input of roughly 0.45 to 1 ug of RNA was subjected to reverse transcription using random hexamers. TCRdb reprocessed the immunoSEQ multiplex PCR reads with MiXCR, giving one entry per CDR3 protein. The sample has more than 120,000 distinct CDR3 sequences, 94% seen once. Sequencing was done on a sample of CD4+ T cells from PBMCs. The origin of the receptors is a human donor in good health.

This chain connects TRBV28 to TRBJ2-5; TRBD1 or TRBD2 may be the D gene (5 bases each). V lost 4 bases, J lost 5 bases, and 17 bases lay in between. Germline CDR1 reads MDHEN; CDR2 reads SYDVKM. The CDR3 has 15 residues. The DNA of the CDR3 is TGTGCCAGCAGTTCGACTTCGGGGCGGTGGGAGACCCAGTACTTC. Protein product: CASSSTSGRWETQYF.

V and J are TRBV29-1 and TRBJ2-7, with D possibly being TRBD2 (5 bases). This CDR3 region has 14 residues. Germline V lookup: CDR1 SQVTM, CDR2 ANQGSEA. Between the trimmed V and J ends, which lost 8 bases and 1 base, there was a span of 18 bases. Written as DNA, the CDR3 is TGCAGCCCCCCCGAAGACACGGGATCCTACGAGCAGTACTTC. Its translation is CSPPEDTGSYEQYF.

The chain employs TRBV27 and TRBJ2-3, with 11 bases that match TRBD2. With 1 base clipped from V and 6 bases from J, the junction kept 0 bases outside the gene matches. Germline V lookup: CDR1 MNHEY, CDR2 SMNVEV (reference sequence). The CDR3 runs 14 residues. The CDR3 reads CASSLLAGGDTQYF. In DNA, the CDR3 is TGTGCCAGCAGTTTATTAGCGGGAGGGGATACGCAGTATTTT.

CDR3 region: CAWSWGFGETQYF. CDR3 in DNA: TGTGCCTGGAGTTGGGGTTTTGGCGAGACCCAGTACTTC. The V gene is TRBV30, the J gene TRBJ2-5; no definite D call. Trimming took off 2 bases at V and 5 bases at J, with 12 bases between the two ends. Germline V CDR1 and CDR2: GTSNPN, SVGIG (reference sequence). The CDR3 has 13 amino acids. Supplemented by reference TRBV30 and TRBJ2-5, the full variable domain reads SQTIHQWPATLVQPVGSPLSLECTVEGTSNPNLYWYRQAAGRGLQLLFYSVGIGQISSEVPQNLSASRPQDRQFILSSKKLLLSDSGFYLCAWSWGFGETQYFGPGTRLLVL.

The chain has TRBV6-1 and TRBJ2-6; 8 nucleotides line up with TRBD2. Unmatched junction bases numbered 11, after V lost 8 bases and J lost 2 bases. The germline V gene has CDR1 MNHNS and CDR2 SASEGT. The CDR3 has 17 amino acids. The CDR3 DNA follows: TGTGCCAGCGCCCGGGGGGGGTTTGGAACTGGGGCCAACGTCCTGACTTTC. Its translation is CASARGGFGTGANVLTF.

The rearrangement uses TRBV29-1 and TRBJ1-2; unclear D gene. V was cut by 2 bases and J by 0 bases, with 1 base left in between. Germline V gives CDR1 SQVTM, CDR2 ANQGSEA. The CDR3 totals 11 residues. CDR3 amino acids: CSVETNYGYTF. CDR3 bases: TGCAGCGTTGAAACTAACTATGGCTACACCTTC.

CDR3 sequence (DNA): TGTGCCTGGAGGCGGGGGGGCTCGTATACCGGGGAGCTGTTTTTT. As protein: CAWRRGGSYTGELFF. The chain recombines TRBV30 with TRBJ2-2, with 9 positions matching TRBD2. Germline trimming cut 3 bases from V and 5 bases from J; bases unmatched to any gene: 7. This CDR3 contains 15 residues. CDR1 and CDR2 from the germline V gene are GTSNPN and SVGIG (reference sequence).

The genes are TRBV11-3 and TRBJ2-2; D remains unclear. V lost 2 bases, J lost 3 bases, and 4 bases lay in between. From germline, CDR1 is SGHNT and CDR2 YENEEA. The CDR3 sequence is 13 residues long. Written as DNA, the CDR3 is TGTGCCAGCAGCTTAAAATACACCGGGGAGCTGTTTTTT. It specifies CASSLKYTGELFF. The entire variable domain, with the rest obtained from reference TRBV11-3 and TRBJ2-2, is as follows: EAGVVQSPRYKIIEKKQPVAFWCNPISGHNTLYWYLQNLGQGPELLIRYENEEAVDDSQLPKDRFSAERLKGVDSTLKIQPAELGDSAVYLCASSLKYTGELFFGEGSRLTVL.

V gene TRBV6-1 combines with J gene TRBJ2-1; tentative D call: TRBD1 (5 bases). There are 11 residues in the CDR3. The germline V and J ends were trimmed by 3 bases and 10 bases, with 7 bases remaining between them. The germline V gene has CDR1 MNHNS and CDR2 SASEGT. CDR3 DNA: TGTGCCAGCAGTGACTGGGGCGAGCAGTTCTTC. Amino acid sequence: CASSDWGEQFF.

The V and J genes are TRBV20-1 and TRBJ2-5; maybe TRBD1 (5 bases). V was pared by 1 base and J by 2 bases, with 14 bases between. CDR1 DFQATT and CDR2 SNEGSKA come from the germline V gene (reference sequence). This CDR3 spans 15 amino acids. This chain's CDR3 is CSARGLGQGQETQYF. The DNA for the CDR3 is TGCAGTGCTAGAGGTTTAGGGCAGGGACAAGAGACCCAGTACTTC.

The chain's CDR3 is CASRSPGVSYEQYF. DNA of the CDR3: TGTGCCAGCAGGTCCCCAGGCGTCTCCTACGAGCAGTACTTC. This chain joins TRBV27 and TRBJ2-7; D is unclear. V lost 6 bases to trimming and J lost 0 bases, with 12 bases between them. The germline CDR1 and CDR2 sequences are MNHEY and SMNVEV (reference sequence). CDR3 length: 14 residues.

The genes are TRBV18 and TRBJ2-5; TRBD2 is a possible D gene (6 bases). The CDR3 is made up of 14 amino acids. Trimming pared 2 bases from V and 2 bases from J, leaving 9 bases between. In germline, CDR1 is KGHSH, CDR2 LQKENI. This chain's CDR3 is CASSPAAGQETQYF. The DNA for the CDR3 is TGTGCCAGCTCACCAGCGGCGGGACAAGAGACCCAGTACTTC. The full variable domain, in which reference TRBV18 and TRBJ2-5 provide the parts outside the CDR3, is NAGVMQNPRHLVRRRGQEARLRCSPMKGHSHVYWYRQLPEEGLKFMVYLQKENIIDESGMPKERFSAEFPKEGPSILRIQQVVRGDSAAYFCASSPAAGQETQYFGPGTRLLVL.

The chain employs TRBV25-1 and TRBJ2-2; no reliable D call. V gave up 3 bases and J gave up 7 bases, with 9 bases separating them. This CDR3 is 13 amino acids long. The V gene's germline CDR1 is MGHDK and CDR2 SYGVNS. The CDR3 spells CASSENYNGELFF. In DNA form, the CDR3 reads TGTGCCAGCAGTGAGAACTACAACGGGGAGCTGTTTTTT.

The V and J genes are TRBV9 and TRBJ2-7; D is perhaps TRBD1 (5 bases). This CDR3 has 12 residues. The V gene lost 0 bases and the J gene lost 5 bases, with 6 bases spanning the gap. Germline CDR1 SGDLS, CDR2 YYNGEE. CDR3 sequence reads: CASSVVDNEQYF. CDR3 in DNA: TGTGCCAGCAGCGTAGTGGACAACGAGCAGTACTTC. Variable domain in full (rest from reference TRBV9 and TRBJ2-7): DSGVTQTPKHLITATGQRVTLRCSPRSGDLSVYWYQQSLDQGLQFLIQYYNGEERAKGNILERFSAQQFPDLHSELNLSSLELGDSALYFCASSVVDNEQYFGPGTRLTVT.

This chain uses TRBV7-2 with TRBJ2-7, with 8 bases matching TRBD2. Trimming at V came to 3 bases and at J to 2 bases, leaving 9 bases not matched to a gene. The CDR3 is made up of 16 amino acids. Germline loops: CDR1 SGHTA, CDR2 FQGNSA. CDR3 sequence (DNA): TGTGCCAGCAGCTTTAGGGCGGGAGGCGTCCCCTACGAGCAGTACTTC. Protein product: CASSFRAGGVPYEQYF.

The chain combines TRBV20-1 with TRBJ1-1; D uncertain. Germline V gene lookup returns CDR1 DFQATT and CDR2 SNEGSKA (reference sequence). This CDR3 comprises 12 residues. V was pared by 3 bases and J by 10 bases, with 15 bases between. Written as DNA, the CDR3 is TGCAGTGCTAGTTATTTCGGCATTGGAGCTTTCTTT. Protein sequence: CSASYFGIGAFF.

This clonotype is a singleton in its sample. The chain uses TRBV6-1 and TRBJ1-2; unclear D gene. V was clipped by 3 bases and J by 6 bases, with 14 bases between them. In germline, CDR1 is MNHNS, CDR2 SASEGT. The CDR3 runs to 14 residues. CDR3 sequence reads: CASSDSSGYNGYTF. Here the CDR3 DNA reads TGTGCCAGCAGTGATTCATCTGGGTATAATGGCTACACCTTC.

This chain links TRBV21-1 with TRBJ1-5. TRBV21-1 is shown as a pseudogene. CDR3 length: 13 amino acids. The CDR3 DNA reads TGTGCCAGCAGCAGGGCAGCTAATCAGCCCCAGCATTTT. Its translation is CASSRAANQPQHF.

This clonotype came up a few times. V and J are TRBV6-1 and TRBJ2-7; D is unresolved. This CDR3 region has 15 residues. Trimming removed 5 bases from V and 7 bases from J, with 21 bases in between. Germline CDR1 and CDR2: MNHNS and SASEGT. CDR3: CASSPPATCGNEQYF. The CDR3 nucleotides read TGTGCCAGCAGTCCCCCAGCGACCTGCGGTAATGAGCAGTACTTC.

The chain employs TRBV2 and TRBJ2-1, with 11 bases matching TRBD1. V lost 4 bases, J lost 7 bases, and 3 bases stayed unmatched. From germline, CDR1 is SNHLY and CDR2 FYNNEI. The CDR3 has 14 amino acids. DNA of the CDR3: TGTGCCAGCAGTGGGACAGGGGGCCGGAATGAGCAGTTCTTC. This sequence encodes CASSGTGGRNEQFF.